The present T cell receptor beta chain was sequenced within a study of cytomegalovirus exposure and HLA in healthy donors. Study-level findings and limits: Compared with the roughly 700-donor mean, an Asian-associated ancestry cluster reportedly had fewer N-insertions, according to a later analysis.

Germline lookup yields CDR1 SGHAT and CDR2 FQDESV (reference sequence). The trim removed 4 bases at V and 8 bases at J, leaving 1 base unmatched. The CDR3 consists of 14 residues. There are a few counts of this clone. Its antigen is still unknown. PCR was performed using 60 Vbeta and 13 Jbeta primers. Profiling relied on immunoSEQ multiplex PCR, and the TCRdb table lists in-frame clones only, not all of them. The top ten clones hold under 4.5% of a sample with about 80,000 clones, approximately 60% of them seen once. Material: PBMCs. The chain carries TRBV11-1 and TRBJ2-1, with 14 positions matching TRBD2. The clonotype comes from a male donor in good health and CMV-seropositive. CDR3: CASSSGLAGDEQFF. The DNA for the CDR3 is TGTGCCAGCAGCTCGGGACTAGCGGGAGATGAGCAGTTCTTC.